A selection of T cell receptor beta chains follows, all from one sample in a study of response to subunit inactivated influenza vaccine. TCRdb itself ran the RT-PCR reads through MiXCR, one entry per CDR3 protein. The data contain around 160,000 distinct CDR3 sequences, about a tenth of them seen just once; the ten biggest clones take up roughly 12%. Sequencing was performed on non-naive T cells sorted from PBMCs, taken 40 to 50 days after vaccination. The receptors were gathered from a middle-aged man who received an inactivated influenza vaccine. Each CDR3 is given with its conserved first and last residue. A D gene is named only where the DNA matches it firmly. Not every row has a clone size; where given, it reads once, few, many or a size class.

d_call	clone_size	v_call	j_call	cdr3_aa	cdr3_nt
.	few	TRBV18	TRBJ1-2	CASSPGTDQLSGYTF	TGTGCCAGCTCACCAGGGACGGACCAACTATCGGGCTACACCTTC
.	.	TRBV4-2	TRBJ2-7	CASSRSAPNGEQYF	TGTGCCAGCAGCCGTAGCGCCCCCAATGGCGAGCAGTACTTC
.	many	TRBV7-2	TRBJ2-1	CASSKPGLGNEQFF	TGTGCCAGCAGCAAACCGGGACTCGGAAACGAGCAGTTCTTC
.	few	TRBV18	TRBJ2-3	CASSFQGRDTQYF	TGTGCCAGCTCATTTCAGGGGAGAGATACGCAGTATTTT
.	few	TRBV9	TRBJ2-7	CASSVDALSSYEQYF	TGTGCCAGCAGCGTAGATGCCTTAAGCTCCTACGAGCAGTACTTC
.	.	TRBV6-1	TRBJ2-5	CASSPGVRDETQYF	TGTGCCAGCAGTCCCGGAGTTAGGGATGAGACCCAGTACTTC
.	.	TRBV7-8	TRBJ2-7	CASSALLGSKGGPFHYEQYF	TGTGCCAGCAGCGCCCTTCTGGGGTCTAAGGGCGGCCCCTTCCACTACGAGCAGTACTTC
.	.	TRBV18	TRBJ2-3	CASSRSISSPGSTDTQYF	TGTGCCAGCTCACGGTCAATAAGCAGTCCAGGGAGCACAGATACGCAGTATTTT
.	many	TRBV2	TRBJ1-2	CASGRGEGYTF	TGTGCCAGCGGTCGAGGGGAGGGCTACACCTTC
.	.	TRBV6-2/TRBV6-3	TRBJ1-2	CASSYSTIHGYTF	TGTGCCAGCAGTTACTCGACAATCCATGGCTACACCTTC
.	few	TRBV29-1	TRBJ1-2	CSVEGRGPSGSYGYTF	TGCAGCGTTGAGGGAAGGGGCCCATCCGGAAGCTATGGCTACACCTTC
.	.	TRBV6-1	TRBJ2-5	CASSRRSWGAETQYF	TGTGCCAGCAGCCGCCGGTCATGGGGGGCAGAGACCCAGTACTTC
TRBD2	few	TRBV7-9	TRBJ2-1	CASSWVGGNNEQFF	TGTGCCAGCAGCTGGGTGGGAGGGAACAATGAGCAGTTCTTC
.	.	TRBV5-6	TRBJ2-7	CASSSYTGTSYEQYF	TGTGCCAGCAGCTCGTACACAGGGACCTCCTACGAGCAGTACTTC
TRBD1	.	TRBV20-1	TRBJ2-7	CSARSYPTGEHEQYF	TGCAGTGCTAGATCCTACCCGACAGGGGAACACGAGCAGTACTTC
.	.	TRBV6-5	TRBJ1-2	CASSYGTGLSNYGYTF	TGTGCCAGCAGTTACGGTACAGGTTTGTCTAACTATGGCTACACCTTC
.	.	TRBV12-3/TRBV12-4	TRBJ2-1	CASRLLGYNEQFF	TGTGCCAGCCGGTTGCTCGGGTACAATGAGCAGTTCTTC
TRBD1	.	TRBV20-1	TRBJ1-5	CSAQGPSFEPQHF	TGCAGTGCACAGGGGCCATCATTTGAGCCCCAGCATTTT